The sequence of this T cell receptor (beta chain) was determined in a study of a mutant IDH1 vaccine in newly diagnosed glioma. The wider study: Mean patient age was approximately 39 years; about 60% were male and approximately 38% female. Before enrollment, the patients had been treated with radiotherapy alone, temozolomide alone, or both together. Most of them had received both.

Method: immunoSEQ multiplex PCR; TCRdb's copy keeps in-frame clones and lacks some. There are some 87,000 clones in the sample; 80% occur only once, and 6.5% to 9.5% lies in the top ten. The time point is: baseline, week 1 (first vaccination visit). Treatment of the sample: pre-vaccination baseline after standard-of-care therapy. Each of the donors came in with new WHO grade 3 or 4 astrocytomas that were IDH1-mutant and ATRX-lost. Of note for this clone: No antigen is known for it.

Overall study results and limits: Pseudoprogression seemed unlinked to shifts in top peripheral T cell clonotypes.

The CDR3 has 14 residues. Trimming cost V 7 bases and J 3 bases, with 15 bases left between them. Germline CDR1 MDHEN, CDR2 SYDVKM. The chain recombines TRBV28 with TRBJ2-5; D is ambiguous. The sequence derives from a middle-aged man with glioma. Sequencing used PBMCs, obtained from a glioma patient treated with radiotherapy, temozolomide or both. The CDR3 reads CASNQREREETQYF. CDR3 DNA: TGTGCCAGCAACCAAAGGGAACGGGAAGAGACCCAGTACTTC.